This T cell receptor (beta chain) was captured in a study of blood T cells in healthy people across ages. Notes on the study in general: A strong correlation was seen between TCR beta diversity and naive T cell percentage. A greater number of naive CD4+ cells and higher diversity distinguished long-lived donors from aged donors.

To note about this clonotype: Its specificity is not known.

Germline V CDR1 and CDR2: SQVTM, ANQGSEA. Trimming took off 3 bases at V and 15 bases at J, with 12 bases between the two ends. The CDR3 loop spans 10 amino acids. Through a sample-barcoded 5' primer and a J-beta primer mix, a second PCR was run for roughly 6 to 12 cycles. Using its own MiXCR run on the 5' RACE reads, TCRdb lists one record per CDR3 protein. This sample has about 1.8 million distinct CDR3 sequences, with 49% found just once. This clonotype was obtained from a woman between 35 and 50 years old in good health. The chain has TRBV29-1 and TRBJ2-1, with D perhaps being TRBD1 or TRBD2 (6 bases each). The sample comprised blood. CDR3 DNA: TGCAGCGTTGATGCGGGACATAGGTTCTTC. It encodes CSVDAGHRFF.